At least ten counts were recorded for the clone carrying this TCR beta chain. This sample is part of a study of early T cells in non-severe SARS-CoV-2 infection. Germline V CDR1 and CDR2: MNHNY, SVGAGI (reference sequence). Between the trimmed V and J ends, which lost 1 base and 4 bases, there was a span of 5 bases. The CDR3 spans 13 residues. TCRdb ran MiXCR on the 5' RACE reads and lists one entry per CDR3 protein. Of 70,000 to 80,000 distinct CDR3 sequences in the sample, roughly 12% were seen once. The sequencing here drew on whole blood, taken at baseline. The TCR sequence derives from an adult who was a healthcare worker with PCR-confirmed SARS-CoV-2 infection or an uninfected control (not recorded which). This chain connects TRBV6-6 to TRBJ1-5, with no clear D. The DNA of the CDR3 is TGTGCCAGCAGTTACTTTGGAAATCAGCCCCAGCATTTT. Its protein product is CASSYFGNQPQHF.